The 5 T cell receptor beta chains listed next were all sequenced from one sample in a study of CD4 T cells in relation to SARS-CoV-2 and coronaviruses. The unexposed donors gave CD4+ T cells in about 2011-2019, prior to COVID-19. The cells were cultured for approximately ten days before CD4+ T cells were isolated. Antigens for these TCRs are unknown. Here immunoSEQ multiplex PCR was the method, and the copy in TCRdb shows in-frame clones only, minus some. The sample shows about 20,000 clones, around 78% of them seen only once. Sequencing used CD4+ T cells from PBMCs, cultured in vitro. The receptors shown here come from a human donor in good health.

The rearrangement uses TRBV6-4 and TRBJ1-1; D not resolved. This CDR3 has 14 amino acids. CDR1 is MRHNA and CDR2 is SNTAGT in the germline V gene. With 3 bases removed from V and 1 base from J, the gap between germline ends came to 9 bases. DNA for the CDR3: TGTGCCAGCAGTGAGAAGGGTGAGAACACTGAAGCTTTCTTT. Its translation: CASSEKGENTEAFF.

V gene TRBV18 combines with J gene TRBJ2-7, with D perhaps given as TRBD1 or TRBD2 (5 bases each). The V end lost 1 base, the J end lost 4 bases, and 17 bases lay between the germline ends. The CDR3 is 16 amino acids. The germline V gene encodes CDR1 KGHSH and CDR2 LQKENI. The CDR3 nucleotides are TGTGCCAGCTCACCACGTTTATTCGGGGCGGGTTACGAGCAGTACTTC. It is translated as CASSPRLFGAGYEQYF. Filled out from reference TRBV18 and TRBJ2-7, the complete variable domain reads NAGVMQNPRHLVRRRGQEARLRCSPMKGHSHVYWYRQLPEEGLKFMVYLQKENIIDESGMPKERFSAEFPKEGPSILRIQQVVRGDSAAYFCASSPRLFGAGYEQYFGPGTRLTVT.

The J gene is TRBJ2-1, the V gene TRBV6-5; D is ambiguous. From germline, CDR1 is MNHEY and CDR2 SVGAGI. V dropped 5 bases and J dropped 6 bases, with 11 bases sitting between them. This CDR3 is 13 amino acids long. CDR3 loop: CASSNAWSNEQFF. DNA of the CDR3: TGTGCCAGCAGTAATGCTTGGAGCAATGAGCAGTTCTTC.

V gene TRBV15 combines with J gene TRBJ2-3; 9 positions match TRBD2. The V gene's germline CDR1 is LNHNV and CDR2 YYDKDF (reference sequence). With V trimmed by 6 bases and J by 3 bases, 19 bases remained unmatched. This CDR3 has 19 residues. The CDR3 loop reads CATRALPTSSGRRTDTQYF. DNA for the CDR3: TGTGCCACCAGAGCCCTCCCGACCAGCAGCGGGAGGCGAACAGATACGCAGTATTTT.

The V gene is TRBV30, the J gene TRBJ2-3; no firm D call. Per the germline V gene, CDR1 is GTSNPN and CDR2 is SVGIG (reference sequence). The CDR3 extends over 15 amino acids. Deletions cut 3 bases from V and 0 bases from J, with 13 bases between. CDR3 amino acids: CAWSPGARSTDTQYF. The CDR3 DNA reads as TGTGCCTGGAGCCCCGGAGCCAGGAGCACAGATACGCAGTATTTT.